This record concerns one T cell receptor (beta chain) sequence. The antigen is undetermined. This specimen belongs to a study of T cell repertoires in cytomegalovirus infection. Study information: It can be stated that public TCR beta signatures indicated CMV infection as well as a matching HLA type. Study-wide results and caveats: HLA-C-restricted, CMV-specific TCR beta clonotypes were dominant ex vivo. Totalled public TCR beta family frequency picked out people who carried CMV plus the relevant HLA.

Germline V lookup: CDR1 SGHAT, CDR2 FQNNGV. The CDR3 length is 19 residues. With 6 bases clipped from V and 4 bases from J, the junction kept 19 bases outside the gene matches. Using its own MiXCR run on the reads, TCRdb lists one record per CDR3 protein. The profile shows 510,000 or so distinct CDR3 sequences, around 27% of them singletons. Input material: PBMCs. This sequence originates from a human donor in good health (CMV status not recorded). Some clones in this sample may be carry-over from other donors' samples. The rearrangement links TRBV11-2 to TRBJ2-1; 9 bases are a match to TRBD2. DNA for the CDR3: TGTGCCAGCAGGAAACTACAGGGGTCTAGCGGGAAATCGTACAATGAGCAGTTCTTC. This translates into CASRKLQGSSGKSYNEQFF.